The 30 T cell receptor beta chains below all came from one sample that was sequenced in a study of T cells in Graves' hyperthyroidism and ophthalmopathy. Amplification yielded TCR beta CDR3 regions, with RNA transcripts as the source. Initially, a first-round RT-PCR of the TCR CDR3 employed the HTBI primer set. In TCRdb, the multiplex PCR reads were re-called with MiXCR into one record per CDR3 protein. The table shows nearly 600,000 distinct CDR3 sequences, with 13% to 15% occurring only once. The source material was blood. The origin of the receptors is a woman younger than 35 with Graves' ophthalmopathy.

The CDR3, as DNA: TGTGCCAGTAGTATACCGGGACAGCGCTACGAGCAGTACTTC. Translated, it gives CASSIPGQRYEQYF. This sequence joins TRBV19 and TRBJ2-7; 7 nucleotides line up with TRBD1. Trimming cost V 2 bases and J 3 bases; bases outside gene matches: 4. Germline CDR1 is LNHDA and CDR2 is SQIVND (reference sequence). The CDR3 covers 14 residues.

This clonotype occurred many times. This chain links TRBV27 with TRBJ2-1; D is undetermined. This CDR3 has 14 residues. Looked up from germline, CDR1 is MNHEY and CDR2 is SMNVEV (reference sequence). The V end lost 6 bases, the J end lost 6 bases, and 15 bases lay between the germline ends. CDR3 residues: CASSPSLEFNEQFF. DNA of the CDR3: TGTGCCAGCAGCCCTTCCTTAGAATTCAATGAGCAGTTCTTC.

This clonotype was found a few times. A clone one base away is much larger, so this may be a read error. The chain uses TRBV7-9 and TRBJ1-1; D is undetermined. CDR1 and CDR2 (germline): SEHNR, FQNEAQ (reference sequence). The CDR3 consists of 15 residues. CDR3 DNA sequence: TGTGCCGGCAGCTCAGCCGACTCTCGACGAACTGAAGCTTTCTTT. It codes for CAGSSADSRRTEAFF.

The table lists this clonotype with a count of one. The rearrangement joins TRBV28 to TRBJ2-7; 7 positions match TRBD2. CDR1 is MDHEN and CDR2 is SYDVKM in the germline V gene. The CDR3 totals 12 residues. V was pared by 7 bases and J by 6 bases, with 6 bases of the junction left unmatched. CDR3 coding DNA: TGTGCCAGCACCAGGACTAGATCCGAGCAGTACTTC. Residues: CASTRTRSEQYF.

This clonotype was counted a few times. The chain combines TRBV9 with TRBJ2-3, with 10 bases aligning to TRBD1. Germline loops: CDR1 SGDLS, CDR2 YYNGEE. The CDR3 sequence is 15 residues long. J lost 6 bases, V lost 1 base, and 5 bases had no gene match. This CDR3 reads CASSVWDRGLDTQYF. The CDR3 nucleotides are TGTGCCAGCAGCGTATGGGACAGGGGTTTGGATACGCAGTATTTT.

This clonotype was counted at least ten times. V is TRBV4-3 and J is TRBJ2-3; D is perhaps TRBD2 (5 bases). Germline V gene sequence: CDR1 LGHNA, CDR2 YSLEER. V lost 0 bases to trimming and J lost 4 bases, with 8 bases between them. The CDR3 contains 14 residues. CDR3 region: CASSQDRGADTQYF. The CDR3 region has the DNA TGCGCCAGCAGCCAAGATCGGGGAGCAGATACGCAGTATTTT.

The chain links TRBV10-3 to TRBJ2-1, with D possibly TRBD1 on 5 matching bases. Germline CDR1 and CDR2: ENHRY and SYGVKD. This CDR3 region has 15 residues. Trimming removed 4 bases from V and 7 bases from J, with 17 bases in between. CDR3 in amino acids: CAISGLTGPGNEQFF. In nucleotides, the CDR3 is TGTGCCATCAGTGGCCTGACGGGCCCAGGGAATGAGCAGTTCTTC.

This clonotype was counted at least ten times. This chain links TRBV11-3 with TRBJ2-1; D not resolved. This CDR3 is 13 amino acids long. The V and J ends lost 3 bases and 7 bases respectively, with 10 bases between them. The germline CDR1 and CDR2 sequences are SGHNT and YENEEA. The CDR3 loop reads CASSFLSMNEQFF. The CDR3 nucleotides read TGTGCCAGCAGCTTTTTAAGCATGAATGAGCAGTTCTTC.

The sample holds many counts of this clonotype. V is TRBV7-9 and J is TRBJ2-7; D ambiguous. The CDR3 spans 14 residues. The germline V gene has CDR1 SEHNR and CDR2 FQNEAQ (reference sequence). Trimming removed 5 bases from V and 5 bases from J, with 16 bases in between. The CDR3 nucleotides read TGTGCCAGCAGCCCGGTGGTGGCTGGCCACGAGCAGTACTTC. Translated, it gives CASSPVVAGHEQYF.

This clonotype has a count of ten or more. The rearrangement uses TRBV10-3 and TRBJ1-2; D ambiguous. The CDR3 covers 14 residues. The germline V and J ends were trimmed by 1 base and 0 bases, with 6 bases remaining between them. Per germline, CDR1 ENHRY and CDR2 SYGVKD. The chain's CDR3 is CAISEYEANYGYTF. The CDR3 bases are TGTGCCATCAGTGAGTACGAGGCTAACTATGGCTACACCTTC.

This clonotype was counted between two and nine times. The CDR3 DNA follows: TGTGCCATCAGTGATACAGACTTCTATGGCTACACCTTC. The encoded protein is CAISDTDFYGYTF. This rearrangement joins TRBV10-3 to TRBJ1-2; no clear D gene. The CDR3 runs 13 residues. V was shortened by 3 bases and J by 4 bases, with 9 bases between the two germline ends. Germline-derived CDR1 and CDR2 are ENHRY and SYGVKD.

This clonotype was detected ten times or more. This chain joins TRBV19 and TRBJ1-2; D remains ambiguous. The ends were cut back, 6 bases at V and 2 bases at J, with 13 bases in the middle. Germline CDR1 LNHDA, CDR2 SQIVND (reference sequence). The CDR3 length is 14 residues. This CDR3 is CASRPEAGNYGYTF. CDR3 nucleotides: TGTGCCAGTAGACCCGAGGCAGGAAACTATGGCTACACCTTC.

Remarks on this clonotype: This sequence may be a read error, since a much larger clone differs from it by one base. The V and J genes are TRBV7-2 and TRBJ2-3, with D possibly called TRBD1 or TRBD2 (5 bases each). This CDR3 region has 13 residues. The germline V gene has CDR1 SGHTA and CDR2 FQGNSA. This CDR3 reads CASSFGRDDMQYF. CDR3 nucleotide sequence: TGTGCCAGCAGCTTTGGCAGGGACGATATGCAGTATTTT. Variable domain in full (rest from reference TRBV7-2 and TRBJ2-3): GAGVSQSPSNKVTEKGKDVELRCDPISGHTALYWYRQSLGQGLEFLIYFQGNSAPDKSGLPSDRFSAERTGGSVSTLTIQRTQQEDSAVYLCASSFGRDDMQYFGPGTRLTVL.

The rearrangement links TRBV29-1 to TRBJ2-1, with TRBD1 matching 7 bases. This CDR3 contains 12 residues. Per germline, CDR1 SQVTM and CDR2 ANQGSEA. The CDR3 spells CSSEGAIYEQFF. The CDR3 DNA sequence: TGCAGTTCCGAGGGGGCAATCTATGAGCAGTTCTTC.

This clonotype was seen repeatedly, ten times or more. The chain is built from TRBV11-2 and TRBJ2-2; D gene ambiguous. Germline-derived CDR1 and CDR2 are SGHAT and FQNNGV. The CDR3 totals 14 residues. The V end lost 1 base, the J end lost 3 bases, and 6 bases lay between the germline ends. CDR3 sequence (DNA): TGTGCCAGCAGCTTAGTGTCGTACACCGGGGAGCTGTTTTTT. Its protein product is CASSLVSYTGELFF.

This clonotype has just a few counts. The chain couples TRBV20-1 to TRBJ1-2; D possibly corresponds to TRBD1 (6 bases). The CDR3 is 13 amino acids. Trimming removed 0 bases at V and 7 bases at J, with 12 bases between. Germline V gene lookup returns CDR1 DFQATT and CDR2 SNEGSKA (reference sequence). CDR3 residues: CSARDLGASGYTF. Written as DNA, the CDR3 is TGCAGTGCTAGAGATTTGGGGGCAAGTGGCTACACCTTC.

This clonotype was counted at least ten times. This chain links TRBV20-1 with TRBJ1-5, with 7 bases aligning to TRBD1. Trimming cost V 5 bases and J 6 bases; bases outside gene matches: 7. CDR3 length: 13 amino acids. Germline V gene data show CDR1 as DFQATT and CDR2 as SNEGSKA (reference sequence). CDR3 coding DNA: TGCAGTGCTTATACACAGGGGCCTCAGCCCCAGCATTTT. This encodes CSAYTQGPQPQHF.

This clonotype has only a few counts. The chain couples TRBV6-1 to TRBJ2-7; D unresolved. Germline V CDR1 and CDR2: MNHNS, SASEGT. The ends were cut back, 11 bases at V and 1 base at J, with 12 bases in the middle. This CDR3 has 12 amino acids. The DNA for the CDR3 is TGTGCCGCCAAACAGAGATCCTACGAGCAGTACTTC. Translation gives CAAKQRSYEQYF.

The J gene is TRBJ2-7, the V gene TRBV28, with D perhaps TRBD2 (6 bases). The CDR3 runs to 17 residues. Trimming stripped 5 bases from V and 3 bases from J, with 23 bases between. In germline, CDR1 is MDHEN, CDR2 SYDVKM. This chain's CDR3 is CASSGAGGSPSDYEQYF. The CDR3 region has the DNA TGTGCCAGCAGTGGGGCTGGGGGGTCGCCATCAGACTACGAGCAGTACTTC.

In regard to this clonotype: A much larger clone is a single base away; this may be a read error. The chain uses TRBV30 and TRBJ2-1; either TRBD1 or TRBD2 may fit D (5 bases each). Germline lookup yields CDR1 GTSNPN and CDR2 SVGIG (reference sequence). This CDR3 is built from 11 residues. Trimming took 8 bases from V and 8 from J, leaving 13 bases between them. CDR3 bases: TGTGCCCGGAATCGGGGCCATGAGCAGTTCTTC. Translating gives CARNRGHEQFF.

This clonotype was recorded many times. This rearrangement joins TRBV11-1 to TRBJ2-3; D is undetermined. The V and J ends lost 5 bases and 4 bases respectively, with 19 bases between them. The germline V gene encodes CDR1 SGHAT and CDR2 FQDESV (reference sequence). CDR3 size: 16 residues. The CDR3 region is CASSPRDLPGPDTQYF. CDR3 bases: TGTGCCAGCAGCCCCCGAGACCTACCCGGCCCAGATACGCAGTATTTT.

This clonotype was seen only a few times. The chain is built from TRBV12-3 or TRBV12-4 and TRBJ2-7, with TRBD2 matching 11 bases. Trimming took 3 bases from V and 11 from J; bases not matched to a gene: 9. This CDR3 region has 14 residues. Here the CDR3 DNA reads TGTGCCAGCAGTTTCAATAGCGGGAGGGAGGGAAAGTACTTC. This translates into CASSFNSGREGKYF.

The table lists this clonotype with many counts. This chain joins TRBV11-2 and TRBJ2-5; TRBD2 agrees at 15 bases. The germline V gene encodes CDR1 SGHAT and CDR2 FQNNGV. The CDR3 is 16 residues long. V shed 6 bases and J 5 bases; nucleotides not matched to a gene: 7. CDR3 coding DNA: TGTGCCAGCAGGGGGACTAGCGGGAGGAGGGGTGAGACCCAGTACTTC. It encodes CASRGTSGRRGETQYF.

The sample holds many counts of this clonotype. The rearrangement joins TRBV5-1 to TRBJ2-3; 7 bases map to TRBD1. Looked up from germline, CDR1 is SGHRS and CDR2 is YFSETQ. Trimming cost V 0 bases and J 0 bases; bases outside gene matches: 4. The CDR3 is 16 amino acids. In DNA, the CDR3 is TGCGCCAGCAGCTTGGAACCGACAGGGAGCACAGATACGCAGTATTTT. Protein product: CASSLEPTGSTDTQYF.

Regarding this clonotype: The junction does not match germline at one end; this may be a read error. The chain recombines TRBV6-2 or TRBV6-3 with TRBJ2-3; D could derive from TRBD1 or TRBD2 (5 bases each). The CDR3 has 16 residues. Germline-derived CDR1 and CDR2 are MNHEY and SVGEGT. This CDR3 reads CASSSYGGRGTDTRYF. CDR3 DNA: TGTGCCAGCAGCAGTTACGGCGGCCGGGGCACAGATACGCGGTATTTT.

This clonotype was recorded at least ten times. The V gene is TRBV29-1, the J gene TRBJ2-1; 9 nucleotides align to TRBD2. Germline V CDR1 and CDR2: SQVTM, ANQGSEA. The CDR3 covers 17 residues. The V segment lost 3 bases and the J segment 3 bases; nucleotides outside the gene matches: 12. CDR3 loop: CSVEGGIAGALYNEQFF. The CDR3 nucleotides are TGCAGCGTTGAGGGTGGGATAGCGGGAGCCCTCTACAATGAGCAGTTCTTC.

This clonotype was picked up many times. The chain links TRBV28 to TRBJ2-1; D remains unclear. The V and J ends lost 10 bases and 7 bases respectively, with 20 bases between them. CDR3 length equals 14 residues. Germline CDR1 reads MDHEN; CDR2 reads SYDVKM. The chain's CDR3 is CATLRRAGSNEQFF. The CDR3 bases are TGTGCCACCCTAAGGAGAGCCGGGTCGAATGAGCAGTTCTTC.

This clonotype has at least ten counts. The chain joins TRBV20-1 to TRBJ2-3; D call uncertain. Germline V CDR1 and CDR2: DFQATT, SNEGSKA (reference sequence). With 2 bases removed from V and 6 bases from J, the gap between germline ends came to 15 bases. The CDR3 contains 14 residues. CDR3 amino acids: CSARSALTLDTQYF. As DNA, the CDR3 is TGCAGTGCTAGATCGGCCCTAACCCTCGATACGCAGTATTTT.

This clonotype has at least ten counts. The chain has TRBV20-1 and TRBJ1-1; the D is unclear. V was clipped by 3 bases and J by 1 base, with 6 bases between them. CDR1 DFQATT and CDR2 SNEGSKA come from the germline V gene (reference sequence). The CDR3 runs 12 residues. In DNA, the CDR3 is TGCAGTGCTAGGTATAGGAACACTGAAGCTTTCTTT. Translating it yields CSARYRNTEAFF.

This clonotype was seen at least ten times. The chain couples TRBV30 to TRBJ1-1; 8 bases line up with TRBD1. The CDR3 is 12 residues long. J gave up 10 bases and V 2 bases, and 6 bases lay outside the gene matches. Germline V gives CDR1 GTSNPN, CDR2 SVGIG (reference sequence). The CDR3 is CAWSPTQGVAFF. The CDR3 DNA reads TGTGCCTGGAGTCCAACACAGGGGGTAGCTTTCTTT.